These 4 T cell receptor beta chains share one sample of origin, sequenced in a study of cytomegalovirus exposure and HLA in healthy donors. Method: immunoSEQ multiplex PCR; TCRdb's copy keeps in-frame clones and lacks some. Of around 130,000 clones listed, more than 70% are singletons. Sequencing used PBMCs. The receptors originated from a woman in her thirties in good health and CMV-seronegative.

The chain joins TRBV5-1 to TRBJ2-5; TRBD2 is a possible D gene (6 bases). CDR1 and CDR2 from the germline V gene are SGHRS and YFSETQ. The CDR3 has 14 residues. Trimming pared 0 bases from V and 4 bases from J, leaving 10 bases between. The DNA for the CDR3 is TGCGCCAGCAGCTTGGGCTGGGGAGGAGAGACCCAGTACTTC. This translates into CASSLGWGGETQYF.

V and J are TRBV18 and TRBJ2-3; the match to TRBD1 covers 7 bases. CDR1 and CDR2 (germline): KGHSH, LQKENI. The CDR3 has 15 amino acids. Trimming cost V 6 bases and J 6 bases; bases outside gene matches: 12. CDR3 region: CASSSGQALRDTQYF. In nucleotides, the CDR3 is TGTGCCAGCTCTTCTGGACAGGCGCTACGGGATACGCAGTATTTT.

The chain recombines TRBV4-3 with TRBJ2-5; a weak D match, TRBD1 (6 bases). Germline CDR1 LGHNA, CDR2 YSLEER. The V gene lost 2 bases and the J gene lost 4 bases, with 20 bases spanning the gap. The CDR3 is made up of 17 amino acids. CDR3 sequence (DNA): TGCGCCAGCAGCCAACATATTCATTGGGGGCAGCGAGAGACCCAGTACTTC. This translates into CASSQHIHWGQRETQYF.

CDR3 sequence: CASSARQGFGTGELFF. The CDR3 nucleotides read TGTGCCAGCAGCGCACGACAGGGGTTTGGCACCGGGGAGCTGTTTTTT. The chain has TRBV5-6 and TRBJ2-2; 8 bases fit TRBD1. V dropped 4 bases and J dropped 4; count of bases not matched to a gene: 9. This CDR3 contains 16 residues. Germline CDR1 reads SGHDT; CDR2 reads YYEEEE.